The source of this T cell receptor beta chain is a study of T cell repertoires in cytomegalovirus infection. On the study more broadly: It can be stated that public TCR beta signatures indicated CMV infection as well as a matching HLA type. Overall study results and limits: Identification of carriers of CMV plus the relevant HLA was performed using cumulative public TCR beta family frequency. HLA-C-restricted CMV clonotypes gave the most frequent clonotype in two of eight donors.

TCRdb analysed the reads with MiXCR anew, one entry per CDR3 protein. The sample shows 100,000 or so distinct CDR3 sequences, approximately 15% of them seen only once. This clonotype was seen ten or more times. Its antigen is unknown. This sequence originates from a human donor in good health (CMV status not recorded). Some clones in this sample may be carry-over from other donors' samples. Sequenced: PBMCs.

The CDR3 loop is CASSLRPNNSPLHF. CDR3 sequence (DNA): TGTGCCAGCAGCTTGAGGCCGAATAATTCACCCCTCCACTTT. The chain links TRBV7-2 to TRBJ1-6; D is uncertain. Germline V gene sequence: CDR1 SGHTA, CDR2 FQGNSA. V lost 3 bases, J lost 5 bases, and 8 bases lay in between. This CDR3 spans 14 amino acids.